The present entry profiles one T cell receptor (beta chain) with its context. What it recognizes is unknown. The data originate from a study of blood T cells in healthy people across ages. CDR1 DFQATT and CDR2 SNEGSKA come from the germline V gene (reference sequence). Trimming removed 6 bases from V and 13 bases from J; junction bases left unmatched: 9. The CDR3 runs to 11 residues. Study observations and caveats: Donor CMV status was unknown, possibly confounding expanded clonotype changes.

A second PCR of 7 to 11 cycles used a sample-barcoded 5' primer and a J-beta primer mix. TCRdb used MiXCR to reprocess the 5' RACE reads, holding one entry per CDR3 protein. Of around 650,000 distinct CDR3 sequences in the sample, less than 40% were seen once. The sample consisted of blood. The rearrangement uses TRBV20-1 and TRBJ2-4; 7 bases align to TRBD1. This TCR derives from an elderly woman in good health. The CDR3 loop reads CSAPKTGEQYF. The CDR3 DNA follows: TGCAGTGCCCCTAAAACAGGGGAGCAGTACTTC.